These T cell receptor beta chains were read from a single sample in a study of blood T cell repertoires in COVID-19. The assay was immunoSEQ multiplex PCR, and TCRdb's table has in-frame clones only and misses some. The sample contains roughly 190,000 clones, 84% of which appear only once. The sample taken for sequencing was peripheral blood. Receptor source: a man younger than 45 with active or convalescent COVID-19. Both conserved end residues are part of each CDR3. D genes are given only for firm matches. The listing skips clone size in some rows; elsewhere it reads once, few, many or a size class.

D: .
V: TRBV7-2
J: TRBJ2-2
size: few
CDR3: CASSSRGTLNTGELFF
DNA: TGTGCCAGCAGCTCTCGCGGGACTTTGAACACCGGGGAGCTGTTTTTT

D: .
V: TRBV11-2
J: TRBJ2-2
size: .
CDR3: CASSLFGEVAGELFF
DNA: TGTGCCAGCAGCTTATTTGGGGAGGTGGCCGGGGAGCTGTTTTTT

D: .
V: TRBV21-1
J: TRBJ1-5
size: few
CDR3: CASSKARTQTSRNNQPQHF
DNA: TGTGCCAGCAGCAAAGCGCGAACCCAGACAAGTCGGAACAATCAGCCCCAGCATTTT

D: TRBD1
V: TRBV5-6
J: TRBJ1-3
size: few
CDR3: CASSRDSYSGNTIYF
DNA: TGTGCCAGCAGCCGGGACAGCTACTCTGGAAACACCATATATTTT

D: .
V: TRBV5-6
J: TRBJ2-2
size: .
CDR3: CASSNYPGELFF
DNA: TGTGCCAGCAGCAACTATCCCGGGGAGCTGTTTTTT

D: .
V: TRBV24-1
J: TRBJ2-6
size: .
CDR3: CATSDRADSGANVLTF
DNA: TGTGCCACCAGTGACAGGGCGGATTCTGGGGCCAACGTCCTGACTTTC

D: TRBD1
V: TRBV24-1
J: TRBJ2-3
size: .
CDR3: CATSDRVQGAIPDTQYF
DNA: TGTGCCACCAGTGACCGCGTGCAGGGGGCGATACCAGATACGCAGTATTTT

D: TRBD1
V: TRBV6-5
J: TRBJ1-6
size: .
CDR3: CASNRGQDNSPLHF
DNA: TGTGCCAGCAACCGGGGACAGGATAATTCACCCCTCCACTTT

D: .
V: TRBV9
J: TRBJ1-1
size: .
CDR3: CASSGGQLAEAFF
DNA: TGTGCCAGCAGTGGGGGACAACTGGCTGAAGCTTTCTTT

D: .
V: TRBV11-2
J: TRBJ2-7
size: .
CDR3: CASSFGAGESYEQYF
DNA: TGTGCCAGCAGCTTTGGGGCTGGAGAGAGCTACGAGCAGTACTTC

D: .
V: TRBV6-5
J: TRBJ2-3
size: once
CDR3: CASSYLGVPDTQYF
DNA: TGTGCCAGCAGTTACTTGGGCGTCCCAGATACGCAGTATTTT

D: TRBD1
V: TRBV5-1
J: TRBJ2-3
size: .
CDR3: CASSRTDRGTDTQYF
DNA: TGCGCCAGCAGCCGGACGGACAGGGGCACAGATACGCAGTATTTT